Below, 32 T cell receptor beta chains from the same sample are listed, as sequenced in a study of human T cells and chemical hapten exposure. TCRdb itself ran the RACE reads through MiXCR, one entry per CDR3 protein. The sample has about 380,000 distinct CDR3 sequences; approximately 5.1% are singletons. Time point indicated: patch test 1, 2 weeks after DPC sensitization. Treatment in this sample: therapeutic diphenylcyclopropenone sensitization with weekly scalp DPC. The sequences come from whole blood, collected in connection with sensitization to the hapten diphenylcyclopropenone (DPC). These receptors came from a woman in her forties or fifties with alopecia areata. Some clones in this sample may be carry-over from other donors' samples.

This clonotype was recorded at least ten times. The chain combines TRBV6-2 or TRBV6-3 with TRBJ2-7; D might be TRBD1 (5 bases). Germline values: CDR1 MNHEY, CDR2 SVGEGT. V gave up 2 bases and J gave up 2 bases, with 13 bases separating them. This CDR3 contains 15 residues. The CDR3 sequence is CASSYRPDTTYEQYF. In DNA form, the CDR3 reads TGTGCCAGCAGTTACCGCCCGGACACCACCTACGAGCAGTACTTC.

This clonotype was detected a few times. The gene calls are TRBV30 and TRBJ1-2, with a tentative D call TRBD1 (5 bases). Germline CDR1 is GTSNPN and CDR2 is SVGIG (reference sequence). The CDR3 length is 10 residues. The V and J ends lost 4 bases and 10 bases respectively, with 10 bases between them. DNA of the CDR3: TGTGCCTGGAATAAGGGGACCTACACCTTC. This gives the protein CAWNKGTYTF.

The table lists this clonotype with many counts. The V call is TRBV10-3, the J call TRBJ2-3; tentatively, D is TRBD1 or TRBD2 (5 bases each). The CDR3 is made up of 13 amino acids. V was shortened by 2 bases and J by 4 bases, with 7 bases between the two germline ends. From germline, CDR1 is ENHRY and CDR2 SYGVKD. CDR3 residues: CAISEGTPDTQYF. CDR3 sequence (DNA): TGTGCCATCAGTGAGGGGACCCCAGATACGCAGTATTTT.

The gene calls are TRBV4-1 and TRBJ2-5; 12 positions match TRBD1. The trim removed 0 bases at V and 7 bases at J, leaving 6 bases unmatched. CDR3 size: 16 residues. CDR1 is MGHRA and CDR2 is YSYEKL in the germline V gene. The CDR3 DNA follows: TGCGCCAGCAGCCAAGAGGGACAGGGGGCACTTGGGACCCAGTACTTC. Encoded protein: CASSQEGQGALGTQYF.

At least ten counts were recorded for this clonotype. The V gene is TRBV20-1, the J gene TRBJ2-7; 8 nucleotides line up with TRBD2. V trimming: 6 bases; J trimming: 0 bases; junction bases outside the gene matches: 7. Germline V gene lookup returns CDR1 DFQATT and CDR2 SNEGSKA (reference sequence). This CDR3 spans 14 amino acids. In DNA, the CDR3 is TGCAGTGCCAGGACGCGGGAGGCCTCCTACGAGCAGTACTTC. Amino acid sequence: CSARTREASYEQYF.

The table lists this clonotype with a few counts. The chain carries TRBV12-3 or TRBV12-4 and TRBJ1-5, with D unresolved. The germline V and J ends were trimmed by 10 bases and 8 bases, with 15 bases remaining between them. This CDR3 comprises 12 residues. CDR3 DNA sequence: TGTGCCACGGGTAGACCCTCTGAGCCCCAGCATTTT. Translating it yields CATGRPSEPQHF.

This clonotype was recorded many times. J is TRBJ2-7 and V is TRBV29-1; D possibly matches TRBD1 or TRBD2 (5 bases each). Germline-derived CDR1 and CDR2 are SQVTM and ANQGSEA. The CDR3 totals 12 residues. Trimming took off 4 bases at V and 7 bases at J, with 14 bases between the two ends. CDR3 region: CSVGGTPGEQYF. CDR3 DNA sequence: TGCAGCGTTGGGGGGACGCCGGGGGAGCAGTACTTC.

This clonotype has a count of ten or more. V is TRBV29-1 and J is TRBJ2-7; 9 bases align to TRBD1. The CDR3 runs to 14 residues. Germline CDR1 reads SQVTM; CDR2 reads ANQGSEA. J was trimmed by 7 bases and V by 6 bases; bases with no gene match: 13. CDR3 coding DNA: TGCAGCGTGGATACCGGGACAGGGCCTTGGGAGCAGTACTTC. Protein product: CSVDTGTGPWEQYF.

This clonotype occurred a few times. This sequence joins TRBV5-1 and TRBJ2-7, with D uncertain. CDR1 SGHRS and CDR2 YFSETQ come from the germline V gene. V shed 0 bases and J shed 0 bases, with 10 bases lying between them. This CDR3 is built from 15 residues. The CDR3 reads CASSLEPGYSYEQYF. DNA of the CDR3: TGCGCCAGCAGCTTGGAACCAGGTTACTCCTACGAGCAGTACTTC.

This clonotype was found many times. The V gene is TRBV7-2, the J gene TRBJ2-2; 14 nucleotides align to TRBD2. Germline trimming cut 5 bases from V and 8 bases from J; bases unmatched to any gene: 10. This CDR3 has 17 residues. Germline CDR1 is SGHTA and CDR2 is FQGNSA. CDR3 sequence: CASSPLPGLAGVGELFF. DNA of the CDR3: TGTGCCAGCAGCCCCCTCCCGGGACTAGCGGGAGTTGGGGAGCTGTTTTTT.

There are many counts of this clonotype. The chain has TRBV18 and TRBJ1-4; D unresolved. The V gene lost 4 bases and the J gene lost 7 bases, with 7 bases spanning the gap. CDR1 KGHSH and CDR2 LQKENI come from the germline V gene. The CDR3 contains 12 residues. CDR3 sequence reads: CASSLPSEKLFF. The CDR3 DNA reads as TGTGCCAGCTCACTGCCATCTGAAAAACTGTTTTTT.

V usage is TRBV6-2 or TRBV6-3 and J usage is TRBJ2-1, with D possibly TRBD2 on 6 matching bases. The CDR3 consists of 16 residues. From germline, CDR1 is MNHEY and CDR2 SVGEGT. The V end lost 7 bases, the J end lost 6 bases, and 22 bases lay between the germline ends. DNA of the CDR3: TGTGCCAGCAACTGGGTGGTGGCTAGCGCCTTCAATGAGCAGTTCTTC. Protein sequence: CASNWVVASAFNEQFF.

This clonotype has a count of ten or more. The rearrangement uses TRBV2 and TRBJ2-7, with D uncertain. The V end lost 6 bases, the J end lost 0 bases, and 9 bases lay between the germline ends. CDR3 length: 13 residues. CDR1 is SNHLY and CDR2 is FYNNEI in the germline V gene. For the CDR3, the DNA is TGTGCCAGCAGGGATATTAGCTCCTACGAGCAGTACTTC. Translated, it gives CASRDISSYEQYF.

This clonotype was counted between two and nine times. The gene calls are TRBV20-1 and TRBJ2-5; unclear D gene. Germline V gene data show CDR1 as DFQATT and CDR2 as SNEGSKA (reference sequence). CDR3 length: 13 residues. The V and J ends lost 5 bases and 1 base respectively, with 11 bases between them. For the CDR3, the DNA is TGCAGTGCTTTACGGTCGGGCCAAGAGACCCAGTACTTC. This encodes CSALRSGQETQYF.

This clonotype was counted only a few times. The rearrangement joins TRBV12-3 or TRBV12-4 to TRBJ2-2; TRBD2 matches 11 bases. The CDR3 consists of 15 residues. The V and J ends lost 7 bases and 4 bases, in that order; junction bases with no gene match: 5. CDR3 DNA sequence: TGTGCCAGCATCACTAGCGGGAGCGGCACCGGGGAGCTGTTTTTT. Translating it yields CASITSGSGTGELFF.

This clonotype was recorded a few times. This chain links TRBV20-1 with TRBJ1-5; no definite D call. The CDR3 is 14 amino acids. Germline values: CDR1 DFQATT, CDR2 SNEGSKA (reference sequence). V lost 2 bases and J 0 bases, leaving 8 bases between the germline ends. The CDR3 nucleotides read TGCAGTGCTAGAAGACAAAGTAGCAATCAGCCCCAGCATTTT. Amino acids: CSARRQSSNQPQHF.

J is TRBJ2-2 and V is TRBV7-8; the D gene is possibly TRBD1 (5 bases). CDR1 and CDR2 (germline): SGHVS, FQNEAQ. This CDR3 has 16 residues. Trimming removed 1 base from V and 3 bases from J, with 12 bases in between. This CDR3 reads CASSLVIGADTGELFF. In DNA form, the CDR3 reads TGTGCCAGCAGCTTAGTAATAGGGGCCGACACCGGGGAGCTGTTTTTT.

This chain connects TRBV7-2 to TRBJ2-1, with 9 bases aligning to TRBD1. Germline V lookup: CDR1 SGHTA, CDR2 FQGNSA. Trimming at V came to 5 bases and at J to 10 bases, leaving 6 bases not matched to a gene. There are 13 residues in the CDR3. CDR3 DNA: TGTGCCAGCAGCCTAGGACAGGGGACGGAGCAGTTCTTC. This translates into CASSLGQGTEQFF.

Only a few counts were recorded for this clonotype. The gene calls are TRBV13 and TRBJ1-2; D unresolved. CDR1 PRHDT and CDR2 FYEKMQ come from the germline V gene (reference sequence). The CDR3 extends over 15 amino acids. V was shortened by 7 bases and J by 0 bases, with 15 bases between the two germline ends. The CDR3 sequence: CASTSSGISNYGYTF. In nucleotides, the CDR3 is TGTGCCAGCACCTCCAGTGGCATATCTAACTATGGCTACACCTTC.

This clonotype was counted between two and nine times. The chain is built from TRBV7-8 and TRBJ1-1; D is ambiguous. Looked up from germline, CDR1 is SGHVS and CDR2 is FQNEAQ. V was cut by 7 bases and J by 4 bases, with 13 bases left in between. The CDR3 contains 13 residues. The CDR3 sequence: CASIREIGTEAFF. The CDR3, as DNA: TGTGCCAGCATCCGGGAGATAGGCACTGAAGCTTTCTTT. Using reference TRBV7-8 and TRBJ1-1 for the parts outside the CDR3, the full variable domain is GAGVSQSPRYKVAKRGQDVALRCDPISGHVSLFWYQQALGQGPEFLTYFQNEAQLDKSGLPSDRFFAERPEGSVSTLKIQRTQQEDSAVYLCASIREIGTEAFFGQGTRLTVV.

This clonotype was picked up many times. V is TRBV20-1 and J is TRBJ1-5; 7 nucleotides line up with TRBD1. The ends lost 5 bases at V and 6 bases at J; junction bases unmatched: 7. The CDR3 runs 13 residues. In germline, CDR1 is DFQATT, CDR2 SNEGSKA (reference sequence). The CDR3 DNA is TGCAGTGCTTACGACAGGGAGGTTCAGCCCCAGCATTTT. This encodes CSAYDREVQPQHF.

This chain uses TRBV19 with TRBJ1-2; possible D gene TRBD1, 6 bases. V dropped 7 bases and J dropped 6 bases, with 9 bases sitting between them. CDR3 size: 11 residues. Per germline, CDR1 LNHDA and CDR2 SQIVND (reference sequence). CDR3 DNA: TGTGCCAGTACCACAGGGCATGGCTACACCTTC. As protein: CASTTGHGYTF.

This clonotype came up many times. V gene TRBV12-3 or TRBV12-4 combines with J gene TRBJ1-4; no firm D call. Trimming pared 3 bases from V and 4 bases from J, leaving 15 bases between. The CDR3 extends over 16 amino acids. The CDR3 bases are TGTGCCAGCAGTTTTAGCAGCGGAGGATATAATGAAAAACTGTTTTTT. Amino acids: CASSFSSGGYNEKLFF.

This clonotype was detected ten times or more. Written as DNA, the CDR3 is TGCGCCAGCAGCCCCTTAAATGGCAGGAACACTGAAGCTTTCTTT. It codes for CASSPLNGRNTEAFF. V is TRBV4-1 and J is TRBJ1-1; no clear D. The CDR3 extends over 15 amino acids. The V gene lost 4 bases and the J gene lost 1 base, with 13 bases spanning the gap. CDR1 and CDR2 (germline): MGHRA, YSYEKL.

This clonotype was counted ten times or more. The chain has TRBV14 and TRBJ2-7; D is undetermined. Germline loops: CDR1 SGHDN, CDR2 FVKESK. V was cut by 1 base and J by 0 bases, with 13 bases left in between. There are 16 residues in the CDR3. The DNA of the CDR3 is TGTGCCAGCAGCCAAGCTAGGTCCTATAGCTCCTACGAGCAGTACTTC. Encoded protein: CASSQARSYSSYEQYF.

This clonotype was found many times. The V call is TRBV12-3 or TRBV12-4, the J call TRBJ2-1; D is unresolved. This CDR3 has 12 residues. Trimming shortened V by 6 bases and J by 9 bases, and 12 bases separated the two germline ends. The CDR3 here is CASSMPPGEQFF. The CDR3 nucleotides are TGTGCCAGCAGCATGCCCCCGGGTGAGCAGTTCTTC.

This clonotype was counted ten times or more. The chain recombines TRBV11-3 with TRBJ2-1, with D perhaps TRBD1 (6 bases). Trimming stripped 4 bases from V and 9 bases from J, with 7 bases between. The CDR3 is 11 residues long. Germline CDR1 SGHNT, CDR2 YENEEA. CDR3 sequence: CASSSGVEQFF. The CDR3 DNA reads TGTGCCAGCAGCTCAGGGGTTGAGCAGTTCTTC.

This clonotype was observed a few times. This chain links TRBV7-2 with TRBJ1-1; tentative D call: TRBD1 (6 bases). V was pared by 5 bases and J by 1 base, with 11 bases between. The CDR3 totals 14 residues. The germline V gene has CDR1 SGHTA and CDR2 FQGNSA. The CDR3 region is CASSGRTENTEAFF. For the CDR3, the DNA is TGTGCCAGCAGCGGACGGACAGAGAACACTGAAGCTTTCTTT.

About this clonotype itself: No conserved phenylalanine or tryptophan ends this CDR3, so it is likely a read error. The chain recombines TRBV5-1 with TRBJ2-3; D gene ambiguous. CDR3 length: 11 amino acids. Trimming shortened V by 4 bases and J by 6 bases, and 6 bases separated the two germline ends. Per the germline V gene, CDR1 is SGHRS and CDR2 is YFSETQ. CDR3 region: CASSLEDTQYS. The CDR3 DNA reads TGCGCCAGCAGCCTAGAGGATACGCAGTATTCT.

Notes on this clonotype: This sequence may be a read error, since a much larger clone differs from it by one base. The rearrangement links TRBV28 to TRBJ1-2; D gene uncertain. Germline values: CDR1 MDHEN, CDR2 SYDVKM. The CDR3 runs 14 residues. The germline V and J ends were trimmed by 7 bases and 4 bases, with 16 bases remaining between them. The CDR3 DNA reads TGTGCCAGCACAAGTGGGTTCGTCTCCTATGGCTACACCTTC. Translated: CASTSGFVSYGYTF.

This clonotype has a count of ten or more. The genes are TRBV7-6 and TRBJ2-5; no clear D gene. This CDR3 has 12 amino acids. Trimming left V 1 base short and J 7 bases short, with 7 bases between. Germline V CDR1 and CDR2: SGHVS, FNYEAQ. CDR3 amino acids: CASSLVGVTQYF. The CDR3 nucleotides are TGTGCCAGCAGCTTAGTCGGAGTGACCCAGTACTTC.

With regard to this clonotype: At one of its ends the junction is not consistent with the germline gene, which may arise from a read error. The chain recombines TRBV3-1 with TRBJ1-3; D call uncertain. The germline CDR1 and CDR2 sequences are LGHDT and YNNKEL (reference sequence). The CDR3 totals 15 residues. CDR3 amino acids: CASSQGSGSGDTIYF. The CDR3 coding sequence is TGTGCCAGCAGCCAGGGAAGCGGCTCTGGAGACACCATATATTTT. Filled out from reference TRBV3-1 and TRBJ1-3, the complete variable domain reads DTAVSQTPKYLVTQMGNDKSIKCEQNLGHDTMYWYKQDSKKFLKIMFSYNNKELIINETVPNRFSPKSPDKAHLNLHINSLELGDSAVYFCASSQGSGSGDTIYFGEGSWLTVV.